The next 30 T cell receptor beta chains were all read from a single sample in a study of blood T cell repertoires in COVID-19. Assay: immunoSEQ multiplex PCR; the TCRdb copy retains only in-frame clones and omits some. The sample has 200,000 to 250,000 clones; 86% are singletons. The sample consisted of PBMCs or T cells enriched from blood (not recorded which). The receptors here all came from a woman aged 40 to 55 with acute COVID-19.

The rearrangement uses TRBV11-3 and TRBJ2-2, with D unresolved. From germline, CDR1 is SGHNT and CDR2 YENEEA. The CDR3 runs to 11 residues. The V gene lost 5 bases and the J gene lost 4 bases, with 2 bases spanning the gap. The CDR3 sequence: CASSLTGELFF. As DNA, the CDR3 is TGTGCCAGCAGCCTCACCGGGGAGCTGTTTTTT.

The chain is built from TRBV27 and TRBJ2-6, with 11 bases lining up with TRBD1. Trimming at V came to 5 bases and at J to 2 bases, leaving 5 bases not matched to a gene. The length of the CDR3 is 17 residues. In germline, CDR1 is MNHEY, CDR2 SMNVEV (reference sequence). The CDR3 bases are TGTGCCAGCAGTCCGGGACAGGGGGAGGCTGGGGCCAACGTCCTGACTTTC. Residues: CASSPGQGEAGANVLTF.

The CDR3 nucleotides read TGTGCCAGCAGGAGGGCGGCACGGGGGGGTGAGCAGTTCTTC. The encoded protein is CASRRAARGGEQFF. The V and J genes are TRBV7-9 and TRBJ2-1, with 8 nucleotides matching TRBD2. Looked up from germline, CDR1 is SEHNR and CDR2 is FQNEAQ (reference sequence). The V and J ends lost 6 bases and 9 bases, in that order; junction bases with no gene match: 10. CDR3 length: 14 amino acids.

This rearrangement joins TRBV7-9 to TRBJ2-7; a possible D gene is TRBD1 (6 bases). Deletions cut 5 bases from V and 6 bases from J, with 11 bases between. Germline values: CDR1 SEHNR, CDR2 FQNEAQ (reference sequence). The CDR3 runs to 12 residues. The CDR3 sequence is CASSPLGGEQYF. CDR3 DNA: TGTGCCAGCAGCCCACTAGGGGGCGAGCAGTACTTC.

The chain recombines TRBV27 with TRBJ1-3; 7 bases match TRBD1. This CDR3 is built from 16 residues. Germline V lookup: CDR1 MNHEY, CDR2 SMNVEV (reference sequence). V dropped 0 bases and J dropped 2; count of bases not matched to a gene: 4. CDR3 sequence: CASSLSLGTAGNTIYF. The DNA for the CDR3 is TGTGCCAGCAGTTTATCCCTTGGGACAGCTGGAAACACCATATATTTT.

The gene calls are TRBV6-5 and TRBJ1-5, with 7 positions matching TRBD1. The ends lost 8 bases at V and 1 base at J; junction bases unmatched: 8. This CDR3 has 15 amino acids. Germline V CDR1 and CDR2: MNHEY, SVGAGI. This CDR3 reads CASLKRGPSNQPQHF. The CDR3 region has the DNA TGTGCCAGCTTAAAAAGGGGGCCCAGCAATCAGCCCCAGCATTTT.

This clone was picked up a small number of times. The rearrangement joins TRBV7-7 to TRBJ2-7; TRBD2 matches at 7 bases. The CDR3 runs to 13 residues. Germline-derived CDR1 and CDR2 are SSHAT and FNYEAQ (reference sequence). The J segment lost 7 bases and the V segment lost 4 bases, leaving 7 bases of the junction unmatched. This chain's CDR3 is CASSSSASGEQYF. CDR3 coding DNA: TGTGCCAGCAGCTCCTCGGCTAGCGGAGAGCAGTACTTC.

The gene calls are TRBV3-1 (or the pseudogene TRBV3-2) and TRBJ1-6; D call uncertain. Germline CDR1 and CDR2: LGHDT and YNNKEL (reference sequence). CDR3 length: 14 amino acids. Trimming took 1 base from V and 5 from J, leaving 6 bases between them. CDR3 coding DNA: TGTGCCAGCAGCCAAGGACTCGATAATTCACCCCTCCACTTT. It specifies CASSQGLDNSPLHF.

The rearrangement links TRBV15 to TRBJ2-5, with 9 positions matching TRBD1. The V gene's germline CDR1 is LNHNV and CDR2 YYDKDF (reference sequence). CDR3 size: 16 residues. Losses at the gene ends were 4 bases for V and 5 bases for J; bases not matched to a gene: 11. CDR3 protein: CATSISPTGGGETQYF. In DNA, the CDR3 is TGTGCCACCAGCATCAGCCCAACAGGGGGCGGGGAGACCCAGTACTTC.

The CDR3: CASSVTGNQPQHF. Written as DNA, the CDR3 is TGTGCCAGCAGCGTCACAGGGAACCAGCCCCAGCATTTT. The genes are TRBV7-9 and TRBJ1-5; tentatively, D is TRBD1 (6 bases). The CDR3 has 13 amino acids. The germline V gene encodes CDR1 SEHNR and CDR2 FQNEAQ (reference sequence). V lost 5 bases and J 7 bases, leaving 12 bases between the germline ends.

Comments on this clone: The identical CDR3 is also encoded by other nucleotide sequences in the sample. The chain has TRBV18 and TRBJ1-1, with 8 bases that match TRBD1. The V gene end was trimmed by 3 bases and the J gene end by 5 bases; junction bases not matched to a gene: 5. Germline CDR1 is KGHSH and CDR2 is LQKENI. The CDR3 has 14 amino acids. The CDR3 is CASSPGQGGTEAFF. CDR3 nucleotide sequence: TGTGCCAGCTCACCTGGACAGGGAGGGACTGAAGCTTTCTTT. The variable domain in full, completed from reference TRBV18 and TRBJ1-1, reads NAGVMQNPRHLVRRRGQEARLRCSPMKGHSHVYWYRQLPEEGLKFMVYLQKENIIDESGMPKERFSAEFPKEGPSILRIQQVVRGDSAAYFCASSPGQGGTEAFFGQGTRLTVV.

The chain carries TRBV27 and TRBJ1-5; possibly TRBD1 for D (6 bases). Germline V gene sequence: CDR1 MNHEY, CDR2 SMNVEV (reference sequence). The CDR3 runs 16 residues. V shed 5 bases and J shed 0 bases, with 14 bases lying between them. This CDR3 reads CASSLRQVYSNQPQHF. CDR3 DNA sequence: TGTGCCAGCAGTCTTCGACAGGTTTATAGCAATCAGCCCCAGCATTTT.

V and J are TRBV27 and TRBJ1-2; TRBD1 might be the D (6 bases). CDR1 is MNHEY and CDR2 is SMNVEV in the germline V gene (reference sequence). The CDR3 is 16 residues long. V gave up 7 bases and J gave up 1 base, with 19 bases separating them. This CDR3 reads CASKATGIFNNYGYTF. DNA for the CDR3: TGTGCCAGCAAGGCAACAGGGATCTTCAATAACTATGGCTACACCTTC.

The rearrangement joins TRBV12-3 or TRBV12-4 to TRBJ2-2; no firm D call. This CDR3 is built from 13 residues. Trimming shortened V by 3 bases and J by 4 bases, and 6 bases separated the two germline ends. The chain's CDR3 is CASSFTVTGELFF. For the CDR3, the DNA is TGTGCCAGCAGTTTTACAGTCACCGGGGAGCTGTTTTTT.

This clone has just a few counts. The chain couples TRBV11-2 to TRBJ1-6; D might be TRBD1 (5 bases). CDR1 and CDR2 (germline): SGHAT, FQNNGV. V was cut by 5 bases and J by 12 bases, with 14 bases left in between. The CDR3 contains 13 residues. CDR3 nucleotides: TGTGCCAGCAGCCCGGGGGTTCTGGGACCCCTCCACTTT. Translation: CASSPGVLGPLHF.

This clone was seen a single time. The rearrangement joins TRBV9 to TRBJ1-3; D unresolved. V lost 0 bases to trimming and J lost 4 bases, with 11 bases between them. The length of the CDR3 is 15 residues. Germline values: CDR1 SGDLS, CDR2 YYNGEE. CDR3 sequence reads: CASSVGVGSGNTIYF. CDR3 coding DNA: TGTGCCAGCAGCGTAGGTGTCGGGTCCGGAAACACCATATATTTT.

This clone was recorded only once. The V call is TRBV9, the J call TRBJ2-1, with TRBD1 matching 8 bases. V lost 3 bases and J lost 2; bases outside the gene matches: 13. CDR1 is SGDLS and CDR2 is YYNGEE in the germline V gene. This CDR3 region has 18 residues. The CDR3 sequence: CASSASYRGIVAYNEQFF. The CDR3 bases are TGTGCCAGCAGCGCATCCTACAGGGGGATTGTGGCCTACAATGAGCAGTTCTTC.

The chain joins TRBV28 to TRBJ1-1, with D unclear. This CDR3 spans 16 amino acids. Between the trimmed V and J ends, which lost 6 bases and 2 bases, there was a span of 19 bases. The germline gives CDR1 MDHEN, CDR2 SYDVKM. This CDR3 reads CASSPLGGRPNTEAFF. The CDR3 DNA is TGTGCCAGCAGCCCCTTGGGTGGGAGGCCAAACACTGAAGCTTTCTTT. Full variable domain (missing parts from reference TRBV28 and TRBJ1-1): DVKVTQSSRYLVKRTGEKVFLECVQDMDHENMFWYRQDPGLGLRLIYFSYDVKMKEKGDIPEGYSVSREKKERFSLILESASTNQTSMYLCASSPLGGRPNTEAFFGQGTRLTVV.

The V and J genes are TRBV7-2 and TRBJ2-7, with 12 bases that match TRBD2. Germline V lookup: CDR1 SGHTA, CDR2 FQGNSA. The CDR3 covers 16 residues. Germline trimming cut 0 bases from V and 6 bases from J; bases unmatched to any gene: 6. CDR3 coding DNA: TGTGCCAGCAGCTTAGCACTAGCGGGAGGAAAACGCGAGCAGTACTTC. This translates into CASSLALAGGKREQYF.

J is TRBJ1-5 and V is TRBV7-2, with 7 bases identical to TRBD1. The germline CDR1 and CDR2 sequences are SGHTA and FQGNSA. The CDR3 runs 17 residues. Trimming took 4 bases from V and 0 from J; bases not matched to a gene: 9. As DNA, the CDR3 is TGTGCCAGCAGCTCCTACCGGGACAGATATAGCAATCAGCCCCAGCATTTT. Its translation: CASSSYRDRYSNQPQHF.

This clone was counted only a few times. V and J are TRBV7-2 and TRBJ2-1, with 7 bases fitting TRBD2. The CDR3 totals 14 residues. Germline V gene lookup returns CDR1 SGHTA and CDR2 FQGNSA. Trimming at V came to 7 bases and at J to 4 bases, leaving 7 bases not matched to a gene. CDR3 sequence: CASTFSGGYNEQFF. CDR3 nucleotide sequence: TGTGCCAGCACCTTTTCGGGAGGATACAATGAGCAGTTCTTC.

J is TRBJ2-1 and V is TRBV11-3; 11 nucleotides line up with TRBD2. The germline gives CDR1 SGHNT, CDR2 YENEEA. The CDR3 loop spans 15 amino acids. The junction had 11 bases not matched to a gene; V was cut back by 7 bases and J by 9 bases. As DNA, the CDR3 is TGTGCCAGCATAAATAGCGGGAGGGCCGGCATTGAGCAGTTCTTC. It encodes CASINSGRAGIEQFF.

J is TRBJ1-3 and V is TRBV4-1; no clear D gene. Germline values: CDR1 MGHRA, CDR2 YSYEKL. The CDR3 runs 15 residues. The V end lost 3 bases, the J end lost 4 bases, and 13 bases lay between the germline ends. The DNA for the CDR3 is TGCGCCAGCAGCCATCAGAACGGAGCGGGAAACACCATATATTTT. Protein sequence: CASSHQNGAGNTIYF.

The J gene is TRBJ2-1, the V gene TRBV4-1, with a tentative D call TRBD2 (6 bases). Germline CDR1 reads MGHRA; CDR2 reads YSYEKL. The length of the CDR3 is 17 residues. Trimming stripped 4 bases from V and 0 bases from J, with 16 bases between. In DNA, the CDR3 is TGCGCCAGCAGCCGCGGGGTGGGCTTTAGCTCCTACAATGAGCAGTTCTTC. This translates into CASSRGVGFSSYNEQFF.

The chain recombines TRBV5-1 with TRBJ2-1, with unresolved D. CDR1 and CDR2 from the germline V gene are SGHRS and YFSETQ. The V end lost 4 bases, the J end lost 2 bases, and 4 bases lay between the germline ends. The CDR3 totals 12 residues. The chain's CDR3 is CASSDTYNEQFF. In nucleotides, the CDR3 is TGCGCCAGCAGCGACACCTACAATGAGCAGTTCTTC.

The chain recombines TRBV30 with TRBJ2-7; 7 bases are a match to TRBD1. Germline V gives CDR1 GTSNPN, CDR2 SVGIG (reference sequence). The CDR3 extends over 11 amino acids. The junction had 7 bases not matched to a gene; V was cut back by 8 bases and J by 6 bases. CDR3 bases: TGTGCCACGCACCGACAGGGCGAGCAGTACTTC. Its protein is CATHRQGEQYF.

The chain has TRBV27 and TRBJ2-1; 7 nucleotides agree with TRBD2. This CDR3 comprises 13 residues. The ends lost 10 bases at V and 10 bases at J; junction bases unmatched: 13. Looked up from germline, CDR1 is MNHEY and CDR2 is SMNVEV (reference sequence). CDR3 in DNA: TGTGCCACTCTTGCGGCGGGAGTGGGGGAGCAGTTCTTC. Translating gives CATLAAGVGEQFF.

The chain has TRBV6-5 and TRBJ1-6; no clear D. This CDR3 region has 13 residues. V dropped 7 bases and J dropped 10 bases, with 14 bases sitting between them. Germline loops: CDR1 MNHEY, CDR2 SVGAGI. The DNA of the CDR3 is TGTGCCAGCAAAGGCGGTAGGAGCTCACCCCTCCACTTT. This sequence encodes CASKGGRSSPLHF.

The J gene is TRBJ1-1, the V gene TRBV30, with 8 bases aligning to TRBD1. The CDR3 has 15 amino acids. The germline V gene encodes CDR1 GTSNPN and CDR2 SVGIG (reference sequence). The J segment lost 4 bases and the V segment lost 2 bases, leaving 9 bases of the junction unmatched. CDR3 DNA sequence: TGTGCCTGGAGTAAAAAGACAGGGGTGGGCACTGAAGCTTTCTTT. Translation gives CAWSKKTGVGTEAFF.

V gene TRBV11-3 combines with J gene TRBJ2-1; 9 bases map to TRBD2. Germline CDR1 is SGHNT and CDR2 is YENEEA. This CDR3 comprises 16 residues. V shed 5 bases and J 8 bases; nucleotides not matched to a gene: 13. The CDR3 is CASSPRGSGRSYEQFF. For the CDR3, the DNA is TGTGCCAGCAGCCCTCGGGGTAGCGGGAGAAGCTATGAGCAGTTCTTC.